This T cell receptor beta chain was observed in a study of blood T cell repertoires in COVID-19. Assay: immunoSEQ multiplex PCR; the TCRdb copy retains only in-frame clones and omits some. Altogether 220,000 or so clones are present, about 88% being singletons, with the ten largest covering roughly a tenth. The junction had 8 bases not matched to a gene; V was cut back by 5 bases and J by 4 bases. The CDR3 sequence is 15 residues long. Per the germline V gene, CDR1 is SGHTA and CDR2 is FQGNSA. The TCR was taken from a woman between 45 and 65 years old with COVID-19, enrolled during active disease. The sequencing sample was made of peripheral blood. The chain uses TRBV7-2 and TRBJ1-3; 7 bases fit TRBD1. The CDR3 here is CASSVGDRAGNTIYF. The CDR3, as DNA: TGTGCCAGCAGCGTAGGAGACAGGGCAGGAAACACCATATATTTT.